This paragraph covers one T cell receptor beta chain sequence. Self-reported history from a screening survey and questionnaire set each donor's cohort. Symptom resolution, clearance, or two negative PCRs marked the recovered donors of Cohort 3. This CDR3 contains 12 residues. V lost 1 base and J 2 bases, leaving 3 bases between the germline ends. Germline CDR1 is SGHDN and CDR2 is FVKESK. The data originate from a study of blood T cell repertoires in COVID-19. At the level of the study: Acute and convalescent COVID-19 samples came from the United States, Italy and Spain.

As originally analysed: For nucleated cells, counts were estimated from reference gene primer amplification. The table came from immunoSEQ multiplex PCR; TCRdb's copy has only in-frame clones and leaves some out. V, J and clone size derive from that table, while D and trimming were established from the DNA sequence. In the table there are fewer than 200,000 clones, 78% of which are singletons. The sequenced material came from PBMCs or T cells enriched from blood (not recorded which). The origin of this receptor is a woman in her fifties or sixties who had recovered from COVID-19. V and J are TRBV14 and TRBJ2-7, with D hard to call. The DNA for the CDR3 is TGTGCCAGCAGCCAAGGGCCCTACGAGCAGTACTTC. Translated, it gives CASSQGPYEQYF. Filled out from reference TRBV14 and TRBJ2-7, the complete variable domain reads EAGVTQFPSHSVIEKGQTVTLRCDPISGHDNLYWYRRVMGKEIKFLLHFVKESKQDESGMPNNRFLAERTGGTYSTLKVQPAELEDSGVYFCASSQGPYEQYFGPGTRLTVT.